This record covers a single TCR beta chain. Here immunoSEQ multiplex PCR was the method, and the copy in TCRdb shows in-frame clones only, minus some. This sample has 130,000 to 150,000 clones, with about 92% found just once. V shed 1 base and J shed 2 bases, with 11 bases lying between them. This CDR3 has 15 residues. Per the germline V gene, CDR1 is SGHDN and CDR2 is FVKESK. This record comes from a study of T cell responses to AZD1222 COVID-19 vaccine. The sample consisted of peripheral blood, taken after recovery from COVID-19. The source is an adult who had recovered from COVID-19. The chain carries TRBV14 and TRBJ1-1; D is ambiguous. The CDR3 sequence: CASSQGSTLNTEAFF. As DNA, the CDR3 is TGTGCCAGCAGCCAAGGGTCTACATTAAACACTGAAGCTTTCTTT.